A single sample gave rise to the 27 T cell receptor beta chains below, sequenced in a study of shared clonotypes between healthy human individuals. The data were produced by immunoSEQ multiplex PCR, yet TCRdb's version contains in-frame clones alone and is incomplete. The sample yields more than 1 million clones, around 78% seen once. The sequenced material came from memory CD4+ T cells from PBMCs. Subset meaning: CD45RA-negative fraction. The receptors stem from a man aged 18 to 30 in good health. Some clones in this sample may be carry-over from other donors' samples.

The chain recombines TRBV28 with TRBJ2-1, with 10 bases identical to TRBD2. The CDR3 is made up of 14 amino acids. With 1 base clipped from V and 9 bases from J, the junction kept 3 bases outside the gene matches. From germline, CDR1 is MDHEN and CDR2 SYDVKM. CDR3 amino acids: CASSLSSGRGEQFF. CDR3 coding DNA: TGTGCCAGCAGTTTATCTAGCGGGAGAGGTGAGCAGTTCTTC.

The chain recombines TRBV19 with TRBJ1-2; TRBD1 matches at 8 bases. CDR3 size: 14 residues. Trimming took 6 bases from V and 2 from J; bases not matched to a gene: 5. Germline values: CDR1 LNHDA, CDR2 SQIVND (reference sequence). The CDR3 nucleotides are TGTGCCAGTAGGCCGACAGGGGCGAACTATGGCTACACCTTC. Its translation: CASRPTGANYGYTF. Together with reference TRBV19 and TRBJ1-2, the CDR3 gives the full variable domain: DGGITQSPKYLFRKEGQNVTLSCEQNLNHDAMYWYRQDPGQGLRLIYYSQIVNDFQKGDIAEGYSVSREKKESFPLTVTSAQKNPTAFYLCASRPTGANYGYTFGSGTRLTVV.

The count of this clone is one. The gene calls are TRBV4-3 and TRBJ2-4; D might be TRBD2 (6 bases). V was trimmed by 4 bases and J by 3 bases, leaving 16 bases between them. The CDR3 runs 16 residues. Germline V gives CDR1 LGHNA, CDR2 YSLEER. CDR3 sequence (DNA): TGCGCCAGCAGCCCGAGTAGCGGAGAATTCAAAAACATTCAGTACTTC. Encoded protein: CASSPSSGEFKNIQYF.

The CDR3 DNA sequence: TGTGCCAGCAGCCGAATAGCGGGGCGGGAGACCCAGTACTTC. Residues: CASSRIAGRETQYF. This rearrangement joins TRBV7-7 to TRBJ2-5; 8 bases map to TRBD2. The germline V gene encodes CDR1 SSHAT and CDR2 FNYEAQ (reference sequence). The CDR3 spans 14 residues. V lost 5 bases and J lost 5; bases outside the gene matches: 7.

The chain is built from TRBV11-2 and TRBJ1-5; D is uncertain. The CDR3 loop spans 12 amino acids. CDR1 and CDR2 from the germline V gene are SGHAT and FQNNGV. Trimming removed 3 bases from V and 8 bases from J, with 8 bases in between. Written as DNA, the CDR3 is TGTGCCAGCAGCTTCGGTTCGAAGCCCCAGCATTTT. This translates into CASSFGSKPQHF.

The CDR3 region is CASSPRQGASTGELFF. The CDR3 DNA sequence: TGTGCCAGCTCACCGCGCCAGGGGGCCTCCACCGGGGAGCTGTTTTTT. The V gene is TRBV18, the J gene TRBJ2-2; 8 nucleotides agree with TRBD1. Germline loops: CDR1 KGHSH, CDR2 LQKENI. With 3 bases clipped from V and 4 bases from J, the junction kept 7 bases outside the gene matches. This CDR3 comprises 16 residues.

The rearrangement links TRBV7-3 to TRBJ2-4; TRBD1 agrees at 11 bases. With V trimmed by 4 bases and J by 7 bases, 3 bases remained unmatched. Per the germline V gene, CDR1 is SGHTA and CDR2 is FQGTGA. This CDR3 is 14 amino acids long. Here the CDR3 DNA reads TGTGCCAGCAGCTCCCGGGACAGGGGGAACATTCAGTACTTC. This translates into CASSSRDRGNIQYF.

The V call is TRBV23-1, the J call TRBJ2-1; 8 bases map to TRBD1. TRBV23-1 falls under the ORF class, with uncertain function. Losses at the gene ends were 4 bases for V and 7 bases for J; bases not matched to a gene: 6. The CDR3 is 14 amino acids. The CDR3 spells CASSRPRQGNEQFF. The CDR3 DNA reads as TGCGCCAGCAGTCGCCCGAGACAGGGGAATGAGCAGTTCTTC.

In nucleotides, the CDR3 is TGTGCCAGCAGCTTCGGGACACCCAACTACGAGCAGTACTTC. Its translation is CASSFGTPNYEQYF. The rearrangement links TRBV7-2 to TRBJ2-7; D possibly corresponds to TRBD1 (6 bases). Trimming shortened V by 3 bases and J by 3 bases, and 12 bases separated the two germline ends. CDR1 is SGHTA and CDR2 is FQGNSA in the germline V gene. This CDR3 has 14 amino acids.

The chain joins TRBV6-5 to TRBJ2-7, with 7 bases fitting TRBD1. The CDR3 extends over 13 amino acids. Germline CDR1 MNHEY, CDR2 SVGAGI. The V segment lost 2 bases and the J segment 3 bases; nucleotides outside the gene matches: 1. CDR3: CASSYGDSYEQYF. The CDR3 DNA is TGTGCCAGCAGTTACGGGGACAGCTACGAGCAGTACTTC.

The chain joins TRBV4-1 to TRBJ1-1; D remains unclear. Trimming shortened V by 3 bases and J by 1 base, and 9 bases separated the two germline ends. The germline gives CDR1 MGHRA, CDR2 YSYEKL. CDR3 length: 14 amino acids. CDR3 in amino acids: CASSHYMGNTEAFF. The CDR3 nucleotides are TGCGCCAGCAGCCACTACATGGGGAACACTGAAGCTTTCTTT.

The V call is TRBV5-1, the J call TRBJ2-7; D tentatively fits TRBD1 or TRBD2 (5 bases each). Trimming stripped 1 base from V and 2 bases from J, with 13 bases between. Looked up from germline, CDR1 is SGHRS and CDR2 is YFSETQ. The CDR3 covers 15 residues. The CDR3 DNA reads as TGCGCCAGCAGCTTGATAGGGGACGGGACCTACGAGCAGTACTTC. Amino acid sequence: CASSLIGDGTYEQYF.

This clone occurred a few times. The CDR3, as DNA: TGTGCCAGCAGTTTTAGGGGAGGGCATCAGCCCCAGCATTTT. This encodes CASSFRGGHQPQHF. V gene TRBV28 combines with J gene TRBJ1-5; maybe TRBD1 (5 bases). Trimming took off 3 bases at V and 5 bases at J, with 11 bases between the two ends. The germline V gene encodes CDR1 MDHEN and CDR2 SYDVKM. The CDR3 has 14 residues.

The CDR3 loop reads CASSLRDSVNYGYTF. Written as DNA, the CDR3 is TGTGCCAGCAGCTTAAGGGACAGCGTTAACTATGGCTACACCTTC. V gene TRBV7-9 combines with J gene TRBJ1-2, with TRBD1 identical over 7 bases. The CDR3 spans 15 residues. J was trimmed by 1 base and V by 2 bases; bases with no gene match: 4. CDR1 and CDR2 (germline): SEHNR, FQNEAQ (reference sequence).

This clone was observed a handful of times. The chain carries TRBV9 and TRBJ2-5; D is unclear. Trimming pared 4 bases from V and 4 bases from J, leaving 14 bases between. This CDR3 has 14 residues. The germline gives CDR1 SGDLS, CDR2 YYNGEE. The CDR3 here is CASSPYPQSETQYF. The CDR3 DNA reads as TGTGCCAGCAGCCCGTACCCACAATCAGAGACCCAGTACTTC.

The CDR3: CASRPTSGSPQETQYF. The CDR3 coding sequence is TGTGCCAGCAGACCGACTAGCGGGAGTCCGCAAGAGACCCAGTACTTC. The genes are TRBV7-2 and TRBJ2-5; 12 bases match TRBD2. Germline values: CDR1 SGHTA, CDR2 FQGNSA. J was trimmed by 2 bases and V by 6 bases; bases with no gene match: 7. This CDR3 region has 16 residues.

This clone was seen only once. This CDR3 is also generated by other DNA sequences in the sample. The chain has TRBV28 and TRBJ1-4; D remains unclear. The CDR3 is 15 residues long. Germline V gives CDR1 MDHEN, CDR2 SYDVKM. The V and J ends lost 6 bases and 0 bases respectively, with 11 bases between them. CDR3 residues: CASSLAGATNEKLFF. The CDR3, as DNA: TGTGCCAGCAGCTTAGCCGGTGCAACTAATGAAAAACTGTTTTTT.

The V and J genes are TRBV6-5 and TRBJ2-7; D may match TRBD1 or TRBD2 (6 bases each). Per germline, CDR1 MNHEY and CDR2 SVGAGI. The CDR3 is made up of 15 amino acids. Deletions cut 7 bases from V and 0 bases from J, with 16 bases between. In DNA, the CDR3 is TGTGCCAGCAATAGGTGGGGGGCAAACTCCTACGAGCAGTACTTC. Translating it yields CASNRWGANSYEQYF.

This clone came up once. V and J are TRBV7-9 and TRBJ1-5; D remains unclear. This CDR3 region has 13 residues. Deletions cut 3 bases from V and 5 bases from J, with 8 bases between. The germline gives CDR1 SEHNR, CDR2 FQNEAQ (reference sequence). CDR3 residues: CASSFGLYQPQHF. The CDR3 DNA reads TGTGCCAGCAGCTTTGGTCTTTATCAGCCCCAGCATTTT. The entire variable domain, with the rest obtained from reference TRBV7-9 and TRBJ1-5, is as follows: DTGVSQNPRHKITKRGQNVTFRCDPISEHNRLYWYRQTLGQGPEFLTYFQNEAQLEKSRLLSDRFSAERPKGSFSTLEIQRTEQGDSAMYLCASSFGLYQPQHFGDGTRLSIL.

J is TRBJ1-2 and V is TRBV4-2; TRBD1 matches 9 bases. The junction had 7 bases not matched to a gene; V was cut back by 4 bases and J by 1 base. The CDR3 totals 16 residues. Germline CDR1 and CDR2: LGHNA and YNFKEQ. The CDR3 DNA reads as TGTGCCAGCAGCCCTATGACGACAGGGGGTAACTATGGCTACACCTTC. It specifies CASSPMTTGGNYGYTF.

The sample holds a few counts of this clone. The CDR3 DNA reads TGTGCCAGCAGTTGGGGCGGTCCCTACGAGCAGTACTTC. Protein: CASSWGGPYEQYF. The chain is built from TRBV27 and TRBJ2-7; D may be TRBD1 (5 bases). The CDR3 is 13 residues long. Trimming pared 4 bases from V and 2 bases from J, leaving 9 bases between. Germline values: CDR1 MNHEY, CDR2 SMNVEV (reference sequence).

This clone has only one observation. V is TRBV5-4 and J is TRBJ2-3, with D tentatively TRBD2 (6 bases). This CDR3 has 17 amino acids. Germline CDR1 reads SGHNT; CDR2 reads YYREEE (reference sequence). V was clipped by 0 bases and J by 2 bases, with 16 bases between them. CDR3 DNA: TGTGCCAGCAGCTTGGCCCCGCAGATAGCGGCCACAGATACGCAGTATTTT. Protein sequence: CASSLAPQIAATDTQYF.

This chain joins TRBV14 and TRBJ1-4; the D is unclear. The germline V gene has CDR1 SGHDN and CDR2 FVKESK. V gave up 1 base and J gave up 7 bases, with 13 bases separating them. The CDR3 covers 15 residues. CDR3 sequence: CASSQGLVWGEKLFF. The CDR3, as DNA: TGTGCCAGCAGCCAAGGCTTGGTTTGGGGTGAAAAACTGTTTTTT.

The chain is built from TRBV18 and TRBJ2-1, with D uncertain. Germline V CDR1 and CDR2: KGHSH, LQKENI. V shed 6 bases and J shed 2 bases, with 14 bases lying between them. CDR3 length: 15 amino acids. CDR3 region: CASSPRAEPYNEQFF. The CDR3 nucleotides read TGTGCCAGCTCCCCTCGGGCGGAACCCTACAATGAGCAGTTCTTC.

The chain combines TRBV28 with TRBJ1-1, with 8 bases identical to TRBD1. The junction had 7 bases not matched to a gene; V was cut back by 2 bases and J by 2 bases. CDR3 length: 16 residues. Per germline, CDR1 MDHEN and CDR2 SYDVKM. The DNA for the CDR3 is TGTGCCAGCAGTTTACCCGGACAGGGCATAAACACTGAAGCTTTCTTT. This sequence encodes CASSLPGQGINTEAFF.

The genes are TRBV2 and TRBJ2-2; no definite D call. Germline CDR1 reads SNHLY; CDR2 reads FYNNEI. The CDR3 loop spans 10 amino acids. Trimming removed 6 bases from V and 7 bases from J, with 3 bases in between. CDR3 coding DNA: TGTGCCAGCAGGGGCGGGGAGCTGTTTTTT. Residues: CASRGGELFF.

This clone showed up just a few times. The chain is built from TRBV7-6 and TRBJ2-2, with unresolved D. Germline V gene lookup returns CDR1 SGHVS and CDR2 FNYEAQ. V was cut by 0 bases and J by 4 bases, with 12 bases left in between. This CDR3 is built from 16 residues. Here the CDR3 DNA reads TGTGCCAGCAGCTTAGCTCCTCCGACGAGCACCGGGGAGCTGTTTTTT. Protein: CASSLAPPTSTGELFF. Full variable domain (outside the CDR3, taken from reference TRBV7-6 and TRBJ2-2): GAGVSQSPRYKVTKRGQDVALRCDPISGHVSLYWYRQALGQGPEFLTYFNYEAQQDKSGLPNDRFSAERPEGSISTLTIQRTEQRDSAMYRCASSLAPPTSTGELFFGEGSRLTVL.